A selection of T cell receptor beta chains follows, all from one sample in a study of regulatory T cells in long-lasting Graves disease. TCRdb re-called the multiplex PCR reads with MiXCR, one entry per CDR3 protein. Altogether fewer than 400,000 distinct CDR3 sequences are present, 15% to 20% being singletons, with the ten largest covering approximately 35%. The material was peripheral blood mononuclear cells (PBMCs), obtained at new diagnosis, from a patient treated with antithyroid drugs. Source of these receptors: a female donor with Graves disease. CDR3s include the opening cysteine and the closing phenylalanine or tryptophan. The D gene is left open where the match is weak. Part of the rows lack a size; the others show once, few, many or a class for expanded clones.

D gene,V gene,J gene,clone size,CDR3 protein,CDR3 DNA
.,TRBV5-4,TRBJ1-5,.,CASSQGHRNQPQHF,TGTGCCAGCAGCCAGGGACACCGAAATCAGCCCCAGCATTTT
.,TRBV11-2,TRBJ1-5,many,CASNPTGGINQPQHF,TGTGCCAGCAACCCGACGGGGGGAATCAATCAGCCCCAGCATTTT
TRBD1,TRBV11-2,TRBJ2-5,.,CASSQGDQGVVETQYF,TGTGCCAGCAGCCAAGGGGACCAGGGGGTAGTGGAGACCCAGTACTTC
TRBD1,TRBV27,TRBJ1-4,.,CASRPPGQGLKKLFF,TGTGCCAGCAGACCTCCGGGACAGGGCCTAAAAAAACTGTTTTTT
TRBD1,TRBV6-2/TRBV6-3,TRBJ2-7,many,CASSYETGPYEQYF,TGTGCCAGCAGTTACGAGACAGGGCCCTACGAGCAGTACTTC
TRBD1,TRBV3-1,TRBJ1-2,many,CASSHGTGAGYGYTF,TGTGCCAGCAGCCATGGGACAGGGGCTGGGTATGGCTACACCTTC
.,TRBV20-1,TRBJ1-5,many,CSARPGLQPLSNQPQHF,TGCAGTGCTCGTCCGGGACTCCAACCCTTAAGCAATCAGCCCCAGCATTTT
.,TRBV12-5,TRBJ2-5,many,CASGLGTVQETQYF,TGTGCTAGTGGTTTGGGGACAGTTCAAGAGACCCAGTACTTC
TRBD1,TRBV20-1,TRBJ2-7,many,CSARDPRGDRRAYEQYF,TGCAGTGCTAGAGATCCGAGGGGGGACAGGCGAGCCTACGAGCAGTACTTC
.,TRBV6-4,TRBJ2-1,.,CASSDSQRGEQFF,TGTGCCAGCAGTGACTCCCAACGGGGTGAGCAGTTCTTC
TRBD1,TRBV28,TRBJ2-2,.,CASTLQGISNTGELFF,TGTGCCAGCACCCTACAGGGGATTTCGAACACCGGGGAGCTGTTTTTT
.,TRBV6-2/TRBV6-3,TRBJ2-3,many,CASSYSEVAQYF,TGTGCCAGCAGTTACTCTGAGGTGGCGCAGTATTTT
.,TRBV30,TRBJ1-4,many,CAWSVLRGAGEKLFF,TGTGCCTGGAGTGTACTTCGGGGGGCAGGGGAAAAACTGTTTTTT
.,TRBV6-1,TRBJ1-2,many,CASSDYQAFYGYTF,TGTGCCAGCAGTGACTATCAGGCCTTCTATGGCTACACCTTC
.,TRBV11-2,TRBJ2-2,many,CASSSLWAGINTGELFF,TGTGCCAGCAGCTCGCTTTGGGCGGGGATTAACACCGGGGAGCTGTTTTTT
TRBD2,TRBV13,TRBJ2-3,.,CASSYVGGRAVTDTQYF,TGTGCCAGCAGCTATGTAGGCGGGAGGGCTGTGACAGATACGCAGTATTTT
TRBD2,TRBV7-9,TRBJ2-3,many,CASSHSGSTDTQYF,TGTGCCAGCAGCCATAGCGGGAGCACAGATACGCAGTATTTT
.,TRBV28,TRBJ2-1,many,CASSASSYEQFF,TGTGCCAGCAGTGCAAGCTCGTATGAGCAGTTCTTC
.,TRBV19,TRBJ2-3,many,CASSIQGSDTQYF,TGTGCCAGTAGTATCCAGGGATCAGATACGCAGTATTTT